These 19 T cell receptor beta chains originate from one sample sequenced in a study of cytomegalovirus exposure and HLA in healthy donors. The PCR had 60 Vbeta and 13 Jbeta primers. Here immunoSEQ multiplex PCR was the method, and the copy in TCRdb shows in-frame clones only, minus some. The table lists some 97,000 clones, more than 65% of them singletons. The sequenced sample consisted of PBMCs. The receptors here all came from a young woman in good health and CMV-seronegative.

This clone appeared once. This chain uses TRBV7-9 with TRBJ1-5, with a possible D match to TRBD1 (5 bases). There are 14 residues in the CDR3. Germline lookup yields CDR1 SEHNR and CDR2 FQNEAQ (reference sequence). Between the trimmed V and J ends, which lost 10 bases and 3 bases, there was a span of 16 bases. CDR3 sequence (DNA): TGTGCCACCACCATCGGAGGGACCAATCAGCCCCAGCATTTT. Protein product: CATTIGGTNQPQHF.

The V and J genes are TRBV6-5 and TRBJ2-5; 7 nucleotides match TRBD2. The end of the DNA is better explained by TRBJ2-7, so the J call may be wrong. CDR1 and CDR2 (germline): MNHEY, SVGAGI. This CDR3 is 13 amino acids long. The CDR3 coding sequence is TGTGCCAGCAGTTACTCTGAGCGGGGCGAGCAGTACTTC. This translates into CASSYSERGEQYF.

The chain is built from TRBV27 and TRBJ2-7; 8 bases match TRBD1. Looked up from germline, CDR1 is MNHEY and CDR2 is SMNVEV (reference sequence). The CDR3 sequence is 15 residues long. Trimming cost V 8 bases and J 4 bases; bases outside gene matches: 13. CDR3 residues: CASSPWAGGGYEQYF. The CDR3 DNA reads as TGTGCCAGCTCCCCCTGGGCAGGGGGCGGATACGAGCAGTACTTC.

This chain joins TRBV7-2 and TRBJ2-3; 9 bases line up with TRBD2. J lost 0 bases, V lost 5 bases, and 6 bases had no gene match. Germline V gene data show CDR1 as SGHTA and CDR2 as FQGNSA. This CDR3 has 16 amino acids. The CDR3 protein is CASSPWTSASTDTQYF. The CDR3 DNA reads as TGTGCCAGCAGCCCGTGGACTAGCGCTAGCACAGATACGCAGTATTTT.

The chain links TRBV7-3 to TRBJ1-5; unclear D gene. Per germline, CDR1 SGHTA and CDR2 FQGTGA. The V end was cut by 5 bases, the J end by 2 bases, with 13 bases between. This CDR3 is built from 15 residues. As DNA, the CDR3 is TGTGCCAGCAGCCCCGTAGGAGGGCGCAATCAGCCCCAGCATTTT. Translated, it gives CASSPVGGRNQPQHF.

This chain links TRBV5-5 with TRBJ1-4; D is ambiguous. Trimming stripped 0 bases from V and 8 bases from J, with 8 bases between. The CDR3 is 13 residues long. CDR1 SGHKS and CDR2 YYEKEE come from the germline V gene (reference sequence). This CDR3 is CASSLGGQEKLFF. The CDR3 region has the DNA TGTGCCAGCAGCTTGGGTGGCCAGGAAAAACTGTTTTTT.

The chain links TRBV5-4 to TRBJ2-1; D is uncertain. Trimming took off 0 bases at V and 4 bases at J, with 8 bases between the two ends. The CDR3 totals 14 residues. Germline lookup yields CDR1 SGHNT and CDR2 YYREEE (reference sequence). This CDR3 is CASSLGAGYNEQFF. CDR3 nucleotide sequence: TGTGCCAGCAGCTTGGGGGCCGGATACAATGAGCAGTTCTTC.

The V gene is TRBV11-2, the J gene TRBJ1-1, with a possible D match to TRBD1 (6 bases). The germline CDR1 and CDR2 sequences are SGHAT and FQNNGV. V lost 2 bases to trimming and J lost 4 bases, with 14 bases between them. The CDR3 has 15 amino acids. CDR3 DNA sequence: TGTGCCAGCAGCTTACAGGGGTATATAGGCACTGAAGCTTTCTTT. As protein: CASSLQGYIGTEAFF.

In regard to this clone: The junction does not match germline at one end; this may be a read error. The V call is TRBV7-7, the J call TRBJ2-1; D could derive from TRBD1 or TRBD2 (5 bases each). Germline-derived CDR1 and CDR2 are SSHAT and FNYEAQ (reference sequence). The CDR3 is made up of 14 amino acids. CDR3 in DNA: TGTGCTAGCAGCTTAGGGGAGTCGGGTTATGAGCAGTTCTTC. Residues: CASSLGESGYEQFF.

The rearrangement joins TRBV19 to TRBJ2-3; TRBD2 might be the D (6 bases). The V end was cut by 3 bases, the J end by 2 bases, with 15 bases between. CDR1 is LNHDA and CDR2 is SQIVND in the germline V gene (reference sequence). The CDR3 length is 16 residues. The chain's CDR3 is CASSIWRSGPTDTQYF. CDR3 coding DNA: TGTGCCAGTAGTATCTGGCGAAGCGGGCCCACAGATACGCAGTATTTT.

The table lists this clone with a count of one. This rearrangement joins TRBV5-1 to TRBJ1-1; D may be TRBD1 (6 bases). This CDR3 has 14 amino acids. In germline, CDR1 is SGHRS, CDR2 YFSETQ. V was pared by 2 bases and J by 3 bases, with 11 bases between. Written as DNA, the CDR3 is TGCGCCAGCAGCTTAGGGGGTGTGGACACTGAAGCTTTCTTT. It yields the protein CASSLGGVDTEAFF.

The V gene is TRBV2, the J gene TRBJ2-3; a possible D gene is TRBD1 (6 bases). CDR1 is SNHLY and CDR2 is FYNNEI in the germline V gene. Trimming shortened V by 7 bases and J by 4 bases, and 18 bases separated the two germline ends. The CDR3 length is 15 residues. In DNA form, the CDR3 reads TGTGCCAGCAACCGCCACAGGGACCTCGCAGATACGCAGTATTTT. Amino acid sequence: CASNRHRDLADTQYF.

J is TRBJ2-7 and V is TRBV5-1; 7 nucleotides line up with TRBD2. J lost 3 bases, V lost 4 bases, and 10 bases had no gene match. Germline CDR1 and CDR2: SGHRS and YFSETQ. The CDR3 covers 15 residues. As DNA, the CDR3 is TGCGCCAGCAGCCAATTGGGAGGGATTGACTACGAGCAGTACTTC. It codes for CASSQLGGIDYEQYF.

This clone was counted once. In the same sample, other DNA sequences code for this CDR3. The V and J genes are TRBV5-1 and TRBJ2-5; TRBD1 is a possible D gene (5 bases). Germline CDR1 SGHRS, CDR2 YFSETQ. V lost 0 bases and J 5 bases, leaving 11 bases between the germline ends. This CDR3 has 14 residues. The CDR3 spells CASSLATGQETQYF. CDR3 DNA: TGCGCCAGCAGCTTGGCCACAGGTCAGGAGACCCAGTACTTC.

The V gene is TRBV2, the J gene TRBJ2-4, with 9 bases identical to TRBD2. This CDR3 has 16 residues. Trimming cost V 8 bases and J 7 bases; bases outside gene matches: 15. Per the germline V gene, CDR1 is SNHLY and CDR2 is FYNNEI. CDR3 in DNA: TGTGCCAGCGCCCTGCCCGCCGGCGGGGGGGCGAACATTCAGTACTTC. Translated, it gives CASALPAGGGANIQYF.

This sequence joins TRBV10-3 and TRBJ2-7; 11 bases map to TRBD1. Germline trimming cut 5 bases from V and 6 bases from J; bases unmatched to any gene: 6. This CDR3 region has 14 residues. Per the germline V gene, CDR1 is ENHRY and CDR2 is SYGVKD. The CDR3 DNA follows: TGTGCCATCAGTTCCGGGACAGGGGGAGTCGAGCAGTACTTC. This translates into CAISSGTGGVEQYF.

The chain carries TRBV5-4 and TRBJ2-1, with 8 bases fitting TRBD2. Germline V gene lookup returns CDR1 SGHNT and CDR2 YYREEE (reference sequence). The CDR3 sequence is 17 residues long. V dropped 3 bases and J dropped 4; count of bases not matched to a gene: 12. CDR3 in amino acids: CASSSPSGGPGYNEQFF. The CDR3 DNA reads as TGTGCCAGCAGCTCACCGTCGGGAGGGCCGGGTTACAATGAGCAGTTCTTC.

Here the CDR3 DNA reads TGTGCCAGCAGCCAATGGACAGGGTCAGGGACAGATACGCAGTATTTT. Translating it yields CASSQWTGSGTDTQYF. The chain employs TRBV11-3 and TRBJ2-3; 8 nucleotides match TRBD1. V lost 5 bases and J lost 3; bases outside the gene matches: 10. The CDR3 totals 16 residues. CDR1 is SGHNT and CDR2 is YENEEA in the germline V gene.

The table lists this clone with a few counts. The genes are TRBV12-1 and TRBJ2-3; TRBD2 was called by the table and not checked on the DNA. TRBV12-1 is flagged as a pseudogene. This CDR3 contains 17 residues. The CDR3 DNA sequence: TGTGCCAGCAGCTCAGAGACTAGTAGGTGTAACGCAGATACGCAGTATTTT. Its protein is CASSSETSRCNADTQYF.